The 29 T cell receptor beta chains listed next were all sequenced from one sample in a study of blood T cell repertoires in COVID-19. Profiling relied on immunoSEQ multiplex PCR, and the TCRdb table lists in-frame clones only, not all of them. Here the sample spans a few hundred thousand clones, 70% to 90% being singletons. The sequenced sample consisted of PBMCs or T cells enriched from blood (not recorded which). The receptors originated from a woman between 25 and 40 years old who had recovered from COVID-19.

CDR3 DNA: TGTGCCACCAGTGATTCAGGGACTAGCGGGAGTATCCATGGGGCCAACGTCCTGACTTTC. Translating gives CATSDSGTSGSIHGANVLTF. The chain joins TRBV24-1 to TRBJ2-6; TRBD2 aligns across 14 bases. CDR1 is KGHDR and CDR2 is SFDVKD in the germline V gene. The CDR3 consists of 20 residues. V dropped 2 bases and J dropped 3; count of bases not matched to a gene: 8.

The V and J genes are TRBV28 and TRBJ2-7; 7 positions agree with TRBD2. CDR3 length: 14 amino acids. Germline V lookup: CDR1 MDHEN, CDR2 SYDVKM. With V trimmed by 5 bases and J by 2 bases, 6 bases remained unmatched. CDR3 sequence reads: CASSISGTAYEQYF. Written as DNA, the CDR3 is TGTGCCAGCAGTATAAGCGGGACTGCCTACGAGCAGTACTTC.

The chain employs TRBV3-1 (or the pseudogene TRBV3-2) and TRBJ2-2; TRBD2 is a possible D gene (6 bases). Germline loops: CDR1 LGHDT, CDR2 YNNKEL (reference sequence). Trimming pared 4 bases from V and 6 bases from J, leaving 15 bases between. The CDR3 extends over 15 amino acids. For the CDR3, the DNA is TGTGCCAGCAGCCTCAAACTGGGGGGACCCGGGGAGCTGTTTTTT. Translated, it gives CASSLKLGGPGELFF.

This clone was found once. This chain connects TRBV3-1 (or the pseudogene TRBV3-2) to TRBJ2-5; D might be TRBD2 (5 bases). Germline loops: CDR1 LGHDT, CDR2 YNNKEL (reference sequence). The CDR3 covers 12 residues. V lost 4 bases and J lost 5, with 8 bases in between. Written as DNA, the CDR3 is TGTGCCAGCAGCCGTGGGGAGGAGACCCAGTACTTC. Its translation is CASSRGEETQYF.

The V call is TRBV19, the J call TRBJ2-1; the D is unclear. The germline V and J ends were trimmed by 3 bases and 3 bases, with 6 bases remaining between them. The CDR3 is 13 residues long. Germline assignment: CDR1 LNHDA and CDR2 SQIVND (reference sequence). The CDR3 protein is CASSISYYNEQFF. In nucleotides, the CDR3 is TGTGCCAGTAGTATCTCTTACTACAATGAGCAGTTCTTC.

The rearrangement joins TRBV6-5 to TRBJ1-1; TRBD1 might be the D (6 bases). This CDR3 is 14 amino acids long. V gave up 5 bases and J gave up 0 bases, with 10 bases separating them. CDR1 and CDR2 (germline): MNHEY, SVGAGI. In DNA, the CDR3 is TGTGCCAGCAGTCGAGGACAGATGAACACTGAAGCTTTCTTT. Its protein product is CASSRGQMNTEAFF.

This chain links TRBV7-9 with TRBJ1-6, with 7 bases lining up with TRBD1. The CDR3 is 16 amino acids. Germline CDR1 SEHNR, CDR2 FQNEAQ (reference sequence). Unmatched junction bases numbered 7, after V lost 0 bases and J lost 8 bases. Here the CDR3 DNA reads TGTGCCAGCAGCTTAGCGCCAGGGGGTTTGTATTCACCCCTCCACTTT. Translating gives CASSLAPGGLYSPLHF.

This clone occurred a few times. CDR3 bases: TGCGCCAGCAGCTTGGGGGGGACAGCAACTAATGAAAAACTGTTTTTT. Translation gives CASSLGGTATNEKLFF. The V gene is TRBV5-1, the J gene TRBJ1-4; 7 bases map to TRBD1. Unmatched junction bases numbered 2, after V lost 0 bases and J lost 0 bases. This CDR3 is 16 amino acids long. Germline V CDR1 and CDR2: SGHRS, YFSETQ.

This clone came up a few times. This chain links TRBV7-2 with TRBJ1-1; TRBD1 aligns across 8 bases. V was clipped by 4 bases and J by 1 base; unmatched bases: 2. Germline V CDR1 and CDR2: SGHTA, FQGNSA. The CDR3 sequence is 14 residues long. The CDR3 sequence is CASSSTGANTEAFF. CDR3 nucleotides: TGTGCCAGCAGCTCGACAGGGGCGAACACTGAAGCTTTCTTT.

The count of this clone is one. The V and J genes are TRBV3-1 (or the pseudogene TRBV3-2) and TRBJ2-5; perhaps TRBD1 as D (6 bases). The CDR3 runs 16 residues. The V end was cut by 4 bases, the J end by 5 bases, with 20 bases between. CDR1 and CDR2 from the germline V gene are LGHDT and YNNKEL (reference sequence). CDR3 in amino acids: CASSPRQTTQGETQYF. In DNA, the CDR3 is TGTGCCAGCAGCCCTCGACAGACCACCCAGGGGGAGACCCAGTACTTC.

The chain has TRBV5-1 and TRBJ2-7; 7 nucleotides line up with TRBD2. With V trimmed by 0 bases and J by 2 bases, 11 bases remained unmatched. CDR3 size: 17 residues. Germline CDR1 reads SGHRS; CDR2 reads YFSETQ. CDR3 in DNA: TGCGCCAGCAGCTTGGGAGCGGGAAAAAGAGAGACCTACGAGCAGTACTTC. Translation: CASSLGAGKRETYEQYF.

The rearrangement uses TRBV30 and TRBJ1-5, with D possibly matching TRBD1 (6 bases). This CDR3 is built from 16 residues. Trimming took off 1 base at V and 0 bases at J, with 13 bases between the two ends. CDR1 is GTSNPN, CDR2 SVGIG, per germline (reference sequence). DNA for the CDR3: TGTGCCTGGAGTGGGGCGGCGGGGGCTAGCAATCAGCCCCAGCATTTT. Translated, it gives CAWSGAAGASNQPQHF. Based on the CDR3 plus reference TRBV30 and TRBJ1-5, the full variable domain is SQTIHQWPATLVQPVGSPLSLECTVEGTSNPNLYWYRQAAGRGLQLLFYSVGIGQISSEVPQNLSASRPQDRQFILSSKKLLLSDSGFYLCAWSGAAGASNQPQHFGDGTRLSIL.

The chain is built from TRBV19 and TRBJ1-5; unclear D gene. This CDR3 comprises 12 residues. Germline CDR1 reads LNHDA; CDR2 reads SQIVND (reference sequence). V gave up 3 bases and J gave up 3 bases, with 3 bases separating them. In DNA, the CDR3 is TGTGCCAGTAGTATCAACAATCAGCCCCAGCATTTT. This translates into CASSINNQPQHF.

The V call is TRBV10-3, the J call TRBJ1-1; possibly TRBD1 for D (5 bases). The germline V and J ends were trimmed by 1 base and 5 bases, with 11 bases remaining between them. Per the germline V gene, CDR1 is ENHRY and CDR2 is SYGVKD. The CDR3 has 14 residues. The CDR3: CAISEYKGRTEAFF. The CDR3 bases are TGTGCCATCAGTGAGTACAAGGGGCGAACTGAAGCTTTCTTT.

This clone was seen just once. The CDR3 is CASSPGDGLNTEAFF. CDR3 bases: TGTGCCAGCAGTCCAGGGGACGGACTGAACACTGAAGCTTTCTTT. The chain has TRBV28 and TRBJ1-1, with D perhaps matching TRBD1 (6 bases). The CDR3 is made up of 15 amino acids. Germline values: CDR1 MDHEN, CDR2 SYDVKM. Trimming shortened V by 5 bases and J by 0 bases, and 13 bases separated the two germline ends.

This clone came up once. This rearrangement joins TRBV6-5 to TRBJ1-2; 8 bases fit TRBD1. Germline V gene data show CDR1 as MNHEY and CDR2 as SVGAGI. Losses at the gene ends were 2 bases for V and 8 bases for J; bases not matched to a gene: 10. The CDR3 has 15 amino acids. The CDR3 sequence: CASSYPGTGVWGYTF. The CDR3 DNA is TGTGCCAGCAGTTACCCCGGGACAGGAGTTTGGGGCTACACCTTC.

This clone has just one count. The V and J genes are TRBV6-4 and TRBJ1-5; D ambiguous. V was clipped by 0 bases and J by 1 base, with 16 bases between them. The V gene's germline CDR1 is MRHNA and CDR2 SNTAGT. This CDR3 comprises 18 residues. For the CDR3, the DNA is TGTGCCAGCAGTGACTCCAGTCCTCCGGGAATGAGCAATCAGCCCCAGCATTTT. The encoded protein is CASSDSSPPGMSNQPQHF.

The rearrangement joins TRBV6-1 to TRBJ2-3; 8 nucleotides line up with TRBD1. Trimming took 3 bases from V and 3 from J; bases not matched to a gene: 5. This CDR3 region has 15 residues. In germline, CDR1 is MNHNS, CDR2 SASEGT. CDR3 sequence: CASSERDRTTDTQYF. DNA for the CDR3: TGTGCCAGCAGTGAGCGGGACAGGACGACAGATACGCAGTATTTT.

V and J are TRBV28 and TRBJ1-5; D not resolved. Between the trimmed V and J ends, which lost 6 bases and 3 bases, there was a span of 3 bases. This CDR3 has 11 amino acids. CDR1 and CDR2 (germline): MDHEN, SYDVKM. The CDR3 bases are TGTGCCAGCAGCTTCAATCAGCCCCAGCATTTT. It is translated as CASSFNQPQHF.

CDR3 in DNA: TGCGCCAGCAGCCAAGGCCCGGGACAACCCTTCTACGAGCAGTACTTC. This gives the protein CASSQGPGQPFYEQYF. The chain recombines TRBV4-1 with TRBJ2-7, with D possibly TRBD1 on 6 matching bases. V was pared by 1 base and J by 3 bases, with 16 bases between. The germline CDR1 and CDR2 sequences are MGHRA and YSYEKL. The CDR3 totals 16 residues.

The CDR3 spells CASSVGPGQGSYEQYF. The CDR3 DNA is TGTGCCAGCAGTGTGGGGCCGGGACAGGGATCCTACGAGCAGTACTTC. The chain joins TRBV2 to TRBJ2-7; 9 bases agree with TRBD1. The CDR3 contains 16 residues. V trimming: 4 bases; J trimming: 1 base; junction bases outside the gene matches: 8. Germline V gene sequence: CDR1 SNHLY, CDR2 FYNNEI.

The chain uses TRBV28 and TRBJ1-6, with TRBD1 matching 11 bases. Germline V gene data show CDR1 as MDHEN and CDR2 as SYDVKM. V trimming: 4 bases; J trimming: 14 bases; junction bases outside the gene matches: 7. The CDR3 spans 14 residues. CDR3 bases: TGTGCCAGCAGTTGGGCGGGACAGGGGGGTACCCTCCACTTT. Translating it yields CASSWAGQGGTLHF.

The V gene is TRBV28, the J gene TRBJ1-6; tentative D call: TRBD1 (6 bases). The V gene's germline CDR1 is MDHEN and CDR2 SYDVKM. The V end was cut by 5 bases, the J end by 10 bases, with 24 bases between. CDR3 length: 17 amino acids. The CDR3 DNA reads TGTGCCAGCAGTCCTCCCCCAAACTCCAGGGGAAAGTCACCCCTCCACTTT. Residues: CASSPPPNSRGKSPLHF.

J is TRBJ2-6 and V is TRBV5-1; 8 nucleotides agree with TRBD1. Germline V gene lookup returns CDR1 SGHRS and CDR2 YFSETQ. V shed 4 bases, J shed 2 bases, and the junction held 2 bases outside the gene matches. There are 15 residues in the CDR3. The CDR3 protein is CASSPGGAGANVLTF. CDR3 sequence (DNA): TGCGCCAGCAGCCCAGGGGGCGCTGGGGCCAACGTCCTGACTTTC.

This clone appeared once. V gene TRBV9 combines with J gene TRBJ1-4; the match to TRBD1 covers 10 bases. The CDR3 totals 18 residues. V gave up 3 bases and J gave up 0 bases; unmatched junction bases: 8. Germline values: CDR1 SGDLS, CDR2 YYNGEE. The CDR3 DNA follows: TGTGCCAGCAGCGGCCGGGACAGGGGTTTTTCAACTAATGAAAAACTGTTTTTT. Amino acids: CASSGRDRGFSTNEKLFF.

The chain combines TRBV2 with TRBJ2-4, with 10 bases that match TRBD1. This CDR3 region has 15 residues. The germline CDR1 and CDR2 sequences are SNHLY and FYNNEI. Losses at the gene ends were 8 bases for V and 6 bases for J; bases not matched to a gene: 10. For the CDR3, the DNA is TGTGCCAGCGGGGGACAGGGGCCGCAGTCAAACATTCAGTACTTC. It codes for CASGGQGPQSNIQYF.

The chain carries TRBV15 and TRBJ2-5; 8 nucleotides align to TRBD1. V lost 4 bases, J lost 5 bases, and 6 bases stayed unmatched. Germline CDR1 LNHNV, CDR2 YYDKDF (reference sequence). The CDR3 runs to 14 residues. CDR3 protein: CATSIQGARETQYF. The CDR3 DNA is TGTGCCACCAGCATTCAGGGGGCGCGGGAGACCCAGTACTTC.

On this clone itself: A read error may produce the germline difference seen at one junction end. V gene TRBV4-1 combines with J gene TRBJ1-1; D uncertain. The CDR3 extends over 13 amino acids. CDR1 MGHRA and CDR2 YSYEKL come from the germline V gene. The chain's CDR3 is CASSQDVWRVTVF. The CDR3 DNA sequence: TGCGCCAGCAGCCAAGATGTCTGGAGAGTAACGGTCTTT.

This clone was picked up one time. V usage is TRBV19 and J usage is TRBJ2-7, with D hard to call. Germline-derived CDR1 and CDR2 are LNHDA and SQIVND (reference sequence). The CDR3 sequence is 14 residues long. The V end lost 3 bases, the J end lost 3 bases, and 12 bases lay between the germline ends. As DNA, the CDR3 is TGTGCCAGTAGTATTAGTCGTATCCTCTACGAGCAGTACTTC. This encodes CASSISRILYEQYF.